Sequencing of this T cell receptor (beta chain) was carried out in a study of a mutant IDH1 vaccine in newly diagnosed glioma. At the level of the study: Among treated patients, roughly 60% were male and around 38% female, and mean age was around 40 years. Most had both radiotherapy and temozolomide beforehand; others had only one.

As for time point: baseline, week 1 (first vaccination visit). Regarding treatment: pre-vaccination baseline after standard-of-care therapy. Astrocytomas found in donors were new, WHO grade 3 or 4, IDH1-mutant and ATRX-lost. On this clone itself: Its specificity is unknown.

Clones were sequenced by immunoSEQ multiplex PCR, and TCRdb holds only the in-frame ones, with some missing. The table shows 35,000 to 40,000 clones, with 75% to 85% occurring only once. The CDR3 runs 11 residues. In germline, CDR1 is MGHRA, CDR2 YSYEKL. V gave up 1 base and J gave up 7 bases, with 4 bases separating them. Whole-study findings and limits: Vaccine-induced immune responses occurred in under 95% of patients.

Sequences were derived from PBMCs, sampled from a glioma patient treated with radiotherapy, temozolomide or both. The V gene is TRBV4-1, the J gene TRBJ1-1; D is ambiguous. The TCR originated in a man aged 35-49 years with glioma. Some clones in this sample may be carry-over from other donors' samples. CDR3 nucleotide sequence: TGCGCCAGCAGCCAAGGGGATGAAGCTTTCTTT. Translated, it gives CASSQGDEAFF.